The 2 T cell receptor beta chains below all came from one sample that was sequenced in a study of T-cell reconstitution after alpha-beta-depleted transplantation in children. TCRbeta library preparation incorporated unique molecular identifiers. One entry per CDR3 protein results from TCRdb running MiXCR on the PCR reads. In the table there are about a million distinct CDR3 sequences, about 30% of which are singletons. The sequenced sample was PBMCs, mostly from graft donor cells, obtained 360 days after TCRalphabeta/CD19-depleted stem cell transplant. All receptors derive from a boy under three years old who had a stem cell transplant for SCID, so the T cells may come from the graft donor.

The rearrangement uses TRBV7-2 and TRBJ2-7; D might be TRBD1 (6 bases). The germline V gene encodes CDR1 SGHTA and CDR2 FQGNSA. Trimming cost V 7 bases and J 5 bases, with 24 bases left between them. The CDR3 runs 16 residues. DNA of the CDR3: TGTGCCAGCACCATAGACCGGGGCAGGGGAGACCACGAGCAGTACTTC. This encodes CASTIDRGRGDHEQYF.

The chain recombines TRBV4-3 with TRBJ2-7, with 8 positions matching TRBD1. Germline V CDR1 and CDR2: LGHNA, YSLEER. This CDR3 contains 14 residues. The trim removed 3 bases at V and 2 bases at J, leaving 3 bases unmatched. The CDR3 coding sequence is TGCGCCAGCAGCCAGACAGGGGCGGCCTACGAGCAGTACTTC. This sequence encodes CASSQTGAAYEQYF.